The T cell receptor beta chain described here comes from a study of T cells in tuberculosis. Study-level results: Smaller distances to GMM-specific TCRs suggested their expansion in active tuberculosis.

Sequencing used immunoSEQ multiplex PCR; TCRdb keeps in-frame clones, though not all of them. The sample lists 20,000 to 25,000 clones, approximately 97% occurring once. About this clone: Its specificity is not known.

Germline CDR1 reads SGHNT; CDR2 reads YENEEA. The CDR3 consists of 14 residues. Losses at the gene ends were 5 bases for V and 6 bases for J; bases not matched to a gene: 9. Each donor contributed about 110,000 T cells on average, unsorted. The TCR comes from a donor between 5 and 29 years old with latent tuberculosis or without tuberculosis infection. The sequenced sample consisted of PBMCs. The genes are TRBV11-3 and TRBJ1-2; the match to TRBD1 covers 7 bases. The CDR3 nucleotides read TGTGCCAGCAGCCCTCCCTGGACAGGAGATGGCTACACCTTC. Its translation: CASSPPWTGDGYTF.